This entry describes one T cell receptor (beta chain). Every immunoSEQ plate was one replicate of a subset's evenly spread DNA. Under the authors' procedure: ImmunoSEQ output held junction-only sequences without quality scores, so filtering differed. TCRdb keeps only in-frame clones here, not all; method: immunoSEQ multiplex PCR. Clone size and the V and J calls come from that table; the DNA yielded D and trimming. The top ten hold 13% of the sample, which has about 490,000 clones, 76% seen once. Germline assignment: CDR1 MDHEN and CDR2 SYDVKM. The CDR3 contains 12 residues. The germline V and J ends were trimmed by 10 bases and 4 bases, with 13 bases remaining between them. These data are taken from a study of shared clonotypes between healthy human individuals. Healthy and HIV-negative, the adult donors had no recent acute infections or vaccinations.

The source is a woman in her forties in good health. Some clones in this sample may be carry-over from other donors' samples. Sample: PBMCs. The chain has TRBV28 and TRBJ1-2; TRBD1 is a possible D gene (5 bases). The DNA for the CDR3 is TGTGCCACGTCCGGGGCTCGCTATGGCTACACCTTC. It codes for CATSGARYGYTF.